Below, one T cell receptor beta chain is given with its context. Its target is unknown. The data were obtained in a study of radiotherapy plus CTLA-4 blockade in lung cancer. Background on the study: Objective responses were seen in about a sixth of patients, disease control in about 33%.

The protocol was immunoSEQ multiplex PCR, while the TCRdb copy is restricted to in-frame clones and leaves out a portion. The table shows some 73,000 clones, with 78% occurring only once. The study treated chemo-refractory metastatic non-small-cell lung cancer patients with focal radiation plus ipilimumab CTLA-4 blockade. Overall study results and limits: Among blood TCR repertoires after radiotherapy plus ipilimumab, tumor-derived clones expanded.

The CDR3 contains 16 residues. CDR1 and CDR2 from the germline V gene are SGHVS and FQNEAQ. V dropped 4 bases and J dropped 1; count of bases not matched to a gene: 9. The chain recombines TRBV7-8 with TRBJ2-5; TRBD2 matches at 7 bases. The receptor comes from a human donor with non-small cell lung cancer whose response to radiotherapy plus ipilimumab could not be evaluated. Some clones in this sample may be carry-over from other donors' samples. The starting material was peripheral blood, obtained from a patient treated with radiotherapy plus ipilimumab. The CDR3 DNA is TGTGCCAGCAGCTCTCTCAGCGGGGTCTTCCAAGAGACCCAGTACTTC. Protein sequence: CASSSLSGVFQETQYF. Full variable domain (outside the CDR3, taken from reference TRBV7-8 and TRBJ2-5): GAGVSQSPRYKVAKRGQDVALRCDPISGHVSLFWYQQALGQGPEFLTYFQNEAQLDKSGLPSDRFFAERPEGSVSTLKIQRTQQEDSAVYLCASSSLSGVFQETQYFGPGTRLLVL.